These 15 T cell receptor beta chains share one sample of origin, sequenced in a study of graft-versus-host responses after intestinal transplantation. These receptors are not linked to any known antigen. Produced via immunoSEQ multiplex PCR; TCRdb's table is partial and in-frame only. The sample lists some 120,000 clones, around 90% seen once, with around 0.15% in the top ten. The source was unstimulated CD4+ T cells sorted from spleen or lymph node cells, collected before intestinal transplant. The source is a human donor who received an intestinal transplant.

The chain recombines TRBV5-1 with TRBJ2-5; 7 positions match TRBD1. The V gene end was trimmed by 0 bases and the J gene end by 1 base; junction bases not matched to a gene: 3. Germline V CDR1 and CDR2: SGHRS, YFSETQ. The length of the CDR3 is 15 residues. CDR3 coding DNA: TGCGCCAGCAGCTTGGGGGACAGACTCCAAGAGACCCAGTACTTC. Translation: CASSLGDRLQETQYF.

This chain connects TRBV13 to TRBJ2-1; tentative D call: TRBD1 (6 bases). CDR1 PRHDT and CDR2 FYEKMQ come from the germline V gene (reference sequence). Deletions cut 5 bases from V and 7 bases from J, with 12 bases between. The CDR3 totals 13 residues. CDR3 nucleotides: TGTGCCAGCAGCCCTCGACAGGTAAATGAGCAGTTCTTC. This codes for CASSPRQVNEQFF.

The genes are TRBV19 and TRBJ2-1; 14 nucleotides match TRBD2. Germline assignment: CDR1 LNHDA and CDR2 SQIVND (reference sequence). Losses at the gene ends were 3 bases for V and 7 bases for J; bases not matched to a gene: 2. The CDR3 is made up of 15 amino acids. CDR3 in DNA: TGTGCCAGTAGTATGGGACTAGCGGGGGAAAATGAGCAGTTCTTC. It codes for CASSMGLAGENEQFF.

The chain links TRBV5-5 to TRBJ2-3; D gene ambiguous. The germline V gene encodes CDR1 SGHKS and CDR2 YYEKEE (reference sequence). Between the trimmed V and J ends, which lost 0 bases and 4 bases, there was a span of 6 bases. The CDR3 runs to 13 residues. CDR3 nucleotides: TGTGCCAGCAGCTTGGCCTCTTCAGATACGCAGTATTTT. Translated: CASSLASSDTQYF.

In nucleotides, the CDR3 is TGTGCCAGCAGCGAGCGGGGGGGACCCCAAGAGACCCAGTACTTC. Its protein is CASSERGGPQETQYF. This chain links TRBV7-7 with TRBJ2-5, with 10 bases identical to TRBD2. V lost 5 bases to trimming and J lost 1 base; unmatched junction nucleotides: 4. Germline loops: CDR1 SSHAT, CDR2 FNYEAQ (reference sequence). The CDR3 length is 15 residues.

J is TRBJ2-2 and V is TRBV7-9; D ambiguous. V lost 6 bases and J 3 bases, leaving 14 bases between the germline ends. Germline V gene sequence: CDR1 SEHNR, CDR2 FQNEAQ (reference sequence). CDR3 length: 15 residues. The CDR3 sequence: CASRHGRGDTGELFF. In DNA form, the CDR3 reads TGTGCCAGCAGGCACGGGCGTGGGGACACCGGGGAGCTGTTTTTT.

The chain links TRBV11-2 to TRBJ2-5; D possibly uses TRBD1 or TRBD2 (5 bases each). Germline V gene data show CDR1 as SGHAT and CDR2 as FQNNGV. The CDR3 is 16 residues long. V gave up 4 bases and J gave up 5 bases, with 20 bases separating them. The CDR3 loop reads CASSSYGAGKRETQYF. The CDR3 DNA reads TGTGCCAGCAGCTCTTACGGGGCAGGGAAAAGGGAGACCCAGTACTTC.

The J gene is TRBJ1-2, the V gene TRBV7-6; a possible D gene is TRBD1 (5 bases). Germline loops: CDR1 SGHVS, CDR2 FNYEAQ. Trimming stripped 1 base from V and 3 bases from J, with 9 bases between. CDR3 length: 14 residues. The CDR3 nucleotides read TGTGCCAGCAGCTTAGGTGGGGGTTACTATGGCTACACCTTC. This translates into CASSLGGGYYGYTF. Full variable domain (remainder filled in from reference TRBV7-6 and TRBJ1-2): GAGVSQSPRYKVTKRGQDVALRCDPISGHVSLYWYRQALGQGPEFLTYFNYEAQQDKSGLPNDRFSAERPEGSISTLTIQRTEQRDSAMYRCASSLGGGYYGYTFGSGTRLTVV.

The CDR3 bases are TGTGCCAGCGCTCCGGAGTACTCTGGGGCCAACGTCCTGACTTTC. Translated, it gives CASAPEYSGANVLTF. The chain uses TRBV2 and TRBJ2-6, with D hard to call. CDR3 length equals 15 residues. Germline V gene data show CDR1 as SNHLY and CDR2 as FYNNEI. The V end lost 8 bases, the J end lost 0 bases, and 11 bases lay between the germline ends. The full variable domain, rest sourced from reference TRBV2 and TRBJ2-6, is EPEVTQTPSHQVTQMGQEVILRCVPISNHLYFYWYRQILGQKVEFLVSFYNNEISEKSEIFDDQFSVERPDGSNFTLKIRSTKLEDSAMYFCASAPEYSGANVLTFGAGSRLTVL.

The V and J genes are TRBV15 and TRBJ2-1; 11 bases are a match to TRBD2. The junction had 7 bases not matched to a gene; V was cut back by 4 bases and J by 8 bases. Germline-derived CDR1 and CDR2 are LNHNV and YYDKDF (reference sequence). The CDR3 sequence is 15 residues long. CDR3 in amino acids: CATSKGGLADHEQFF. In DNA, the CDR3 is TGTGCCACCAGCAAGGGGGGACTAGCGGATCATGAGCAGTTCTTC.

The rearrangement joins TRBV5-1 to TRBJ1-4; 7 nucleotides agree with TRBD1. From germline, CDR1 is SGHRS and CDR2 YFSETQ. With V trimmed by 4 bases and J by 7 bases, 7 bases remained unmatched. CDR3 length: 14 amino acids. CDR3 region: CASSPGQLLEKLFF. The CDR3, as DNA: TGCGCCAGCAGCCCGGGACAGCTCCTTGAAAAACTGTTTTTT.

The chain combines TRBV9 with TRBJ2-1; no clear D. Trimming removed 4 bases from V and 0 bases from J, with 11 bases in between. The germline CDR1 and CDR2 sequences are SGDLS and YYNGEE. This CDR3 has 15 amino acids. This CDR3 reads CASSQGPSSYNEQFF. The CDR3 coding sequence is TGTGCCAGCAGCCAAGGACCAAGCTCCTACAATGAGCAGTTCTTC. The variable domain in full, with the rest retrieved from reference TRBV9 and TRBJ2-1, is DSGVTQTPKHLITATGQRVTLRCSPRSGDLSVYWYQQSLDQGLQFLIQYYNGEERAKGNILERFSAQQFPDLHSELNLSSLELGDSALYFCASSQGPSSYNEQFFGPGTRLTVL.

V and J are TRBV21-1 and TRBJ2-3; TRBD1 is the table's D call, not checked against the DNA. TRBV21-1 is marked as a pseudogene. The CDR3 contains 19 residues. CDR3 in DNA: TGTGCCAGCCGGAAACCGGACAGGGGCCAACCACCTGGCACAGATACGCAGTATTTT. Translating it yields CASRKPDRGQPPGTDTQYF.

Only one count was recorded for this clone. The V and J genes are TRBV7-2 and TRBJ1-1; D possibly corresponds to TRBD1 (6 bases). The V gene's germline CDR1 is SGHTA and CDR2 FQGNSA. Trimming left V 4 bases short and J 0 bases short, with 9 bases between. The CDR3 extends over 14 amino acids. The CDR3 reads CASSSNRVNTEAFF. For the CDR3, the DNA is TGTGCCAGCAGCTCAAACAGGGTGAACACTGAAGCTTTCTTT. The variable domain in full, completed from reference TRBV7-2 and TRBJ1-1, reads GAGVSQSPSNKVTEKGKDVELRCDPISGHTALYWYRQSLGQGLEFLIYFQGNSAPDKSGLPSDRFSAERTGGSVSTLTIQRTQQEDSAVYLCASSSNRVNTEAFFGQGTRLTVV.

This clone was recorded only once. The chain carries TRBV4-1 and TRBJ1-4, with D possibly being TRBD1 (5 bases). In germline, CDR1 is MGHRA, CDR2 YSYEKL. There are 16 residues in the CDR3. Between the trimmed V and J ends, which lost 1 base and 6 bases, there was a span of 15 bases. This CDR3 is CASSQASGSGYEKLFF. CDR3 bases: TGCGCCAGCAGCCAAGCCTCAGGGTCGGGGTATGAAAAACTGTTTTTT.